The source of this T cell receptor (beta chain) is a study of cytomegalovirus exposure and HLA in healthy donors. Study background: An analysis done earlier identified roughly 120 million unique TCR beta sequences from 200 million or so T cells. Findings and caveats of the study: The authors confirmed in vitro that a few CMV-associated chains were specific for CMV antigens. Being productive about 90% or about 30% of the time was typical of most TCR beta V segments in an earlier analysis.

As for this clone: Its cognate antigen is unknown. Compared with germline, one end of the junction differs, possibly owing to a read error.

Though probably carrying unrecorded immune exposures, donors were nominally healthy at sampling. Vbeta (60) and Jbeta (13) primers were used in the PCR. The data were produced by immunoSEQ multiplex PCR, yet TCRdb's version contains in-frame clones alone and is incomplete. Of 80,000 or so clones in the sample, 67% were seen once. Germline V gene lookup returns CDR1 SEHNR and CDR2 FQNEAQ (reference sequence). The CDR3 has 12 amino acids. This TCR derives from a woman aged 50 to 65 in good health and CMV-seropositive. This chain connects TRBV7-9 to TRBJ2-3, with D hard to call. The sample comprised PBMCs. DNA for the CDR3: TGTTCCAGCAGCTTAATAACAGATACGCAGTATTTT. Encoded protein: CSSSLITDTQYF.